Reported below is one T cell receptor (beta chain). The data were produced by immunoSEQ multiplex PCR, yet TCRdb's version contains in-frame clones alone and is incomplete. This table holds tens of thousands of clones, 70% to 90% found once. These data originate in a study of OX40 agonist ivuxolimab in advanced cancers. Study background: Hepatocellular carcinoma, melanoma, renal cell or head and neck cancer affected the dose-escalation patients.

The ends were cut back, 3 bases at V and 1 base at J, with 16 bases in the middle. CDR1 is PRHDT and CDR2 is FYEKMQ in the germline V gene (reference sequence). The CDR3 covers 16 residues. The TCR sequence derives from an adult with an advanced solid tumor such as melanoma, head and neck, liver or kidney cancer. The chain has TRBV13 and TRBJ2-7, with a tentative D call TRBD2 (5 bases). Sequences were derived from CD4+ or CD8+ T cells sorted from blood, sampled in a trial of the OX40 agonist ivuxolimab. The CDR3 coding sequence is TGTGCCAGCAGCTTCGGGAAAGCGCTATGGTCCTACGAGCAGTACTTC. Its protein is CASSFGKALWSYEQYF.